This T cell receptor beta chain derives from a study of blood T cell repertoires in COVID-19. On the study more broadly: The origin of the acute and convalescent COVID-19 samples was the United States, Italy and Spain. From T cells, B-cell-depleted T cells, or PBMCs came the material, which was cDNA or gDNA.

Authors' processing steps: Reference gene primer amplification in the assay estimated nucleated cell counts. Sequencing was performed with immunoSEQ multiplex PCR; in TCRdb, only in-frame clones are kept and a portion is missing. The V and J calls and clone size come from that table; D and trimming were worked out from the DNA. The sample includes about 300,000 clones, about 86% of them seen just once. V lost 6 bases and J 1 base, leaving 6 bases between the germline ends. Germline V gene sequence: CDR1 SGHVS, CDR2 FNYEAQ. The CDR3 has 12 amino acids. The sample comprised peripheral blood. The genes are TRBV7-6 and TRBJ1-1; D gene uncertain. The sequence was obtained from a woman in her fifties or sixties with acute or convalescent COVID-19. Here the CDR3 DNA reads TGTGCCAGCAGTAACGGGAACACTGAAGCTTTCTTT. Protein product: CASSNGNTEAFF. The entire variable domain, with the rest obtained from reference TRBV7-6 and TRBJ1-1, is as follows: GAGVSQSPRYKVTKRGQDVALRCDPISGHVSLYWYRQALGQGPEFLTYFNYEAQQDKSGLPNDRFSAERPEGSISTLTIQRTEQRDSAMYRCASSNGNTEAFFGQGTRLTVV.